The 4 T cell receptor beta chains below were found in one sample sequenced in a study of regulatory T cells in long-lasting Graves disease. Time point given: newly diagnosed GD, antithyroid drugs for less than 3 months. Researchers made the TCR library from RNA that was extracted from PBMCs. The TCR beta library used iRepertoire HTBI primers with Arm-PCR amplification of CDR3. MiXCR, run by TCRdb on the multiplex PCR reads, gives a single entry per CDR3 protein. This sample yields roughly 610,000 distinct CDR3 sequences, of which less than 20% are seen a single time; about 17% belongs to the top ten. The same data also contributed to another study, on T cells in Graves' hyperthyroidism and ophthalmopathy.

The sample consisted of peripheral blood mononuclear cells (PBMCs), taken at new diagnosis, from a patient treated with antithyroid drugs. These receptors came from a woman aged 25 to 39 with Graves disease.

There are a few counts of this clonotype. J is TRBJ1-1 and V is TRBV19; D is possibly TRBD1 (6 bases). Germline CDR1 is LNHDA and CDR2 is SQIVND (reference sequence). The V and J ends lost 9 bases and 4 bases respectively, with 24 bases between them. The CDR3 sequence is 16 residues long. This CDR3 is CASTQGVALRSTEAFF. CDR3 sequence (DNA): TGTGCCAGCACACAGGGTGTCGCGCTTCGGAGCACTGAAGCTTTCTTT.

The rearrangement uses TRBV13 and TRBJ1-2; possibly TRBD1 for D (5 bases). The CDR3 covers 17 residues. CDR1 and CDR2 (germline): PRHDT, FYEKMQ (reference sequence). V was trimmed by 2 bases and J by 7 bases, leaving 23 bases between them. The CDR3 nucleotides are TGTGCCAGCAGCTTACACCCGTCCAGAACCCCCGGGGGTGGCTACACCTTC. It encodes CASSLHPSRTPGGGYTF.

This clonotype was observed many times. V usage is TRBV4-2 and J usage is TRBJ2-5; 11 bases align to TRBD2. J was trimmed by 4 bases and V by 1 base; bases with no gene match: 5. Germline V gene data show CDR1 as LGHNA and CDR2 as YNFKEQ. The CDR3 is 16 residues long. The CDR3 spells CASSQVTSGSSETQYF. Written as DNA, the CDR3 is TGTGCCAGCAGCCAAGTTACTAGCGGGAGTTCAGAGACCCAGTACTTC.

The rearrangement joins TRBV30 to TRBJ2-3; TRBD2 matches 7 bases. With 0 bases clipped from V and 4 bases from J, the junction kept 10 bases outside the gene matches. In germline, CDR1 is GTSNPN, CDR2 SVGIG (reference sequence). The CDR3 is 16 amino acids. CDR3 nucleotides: TGTGCCTGGAGTGTACGGCGCGGGAGTTGGGCAGATACGCAGTATTTT. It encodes CAWSVRRGSWADTQYF.